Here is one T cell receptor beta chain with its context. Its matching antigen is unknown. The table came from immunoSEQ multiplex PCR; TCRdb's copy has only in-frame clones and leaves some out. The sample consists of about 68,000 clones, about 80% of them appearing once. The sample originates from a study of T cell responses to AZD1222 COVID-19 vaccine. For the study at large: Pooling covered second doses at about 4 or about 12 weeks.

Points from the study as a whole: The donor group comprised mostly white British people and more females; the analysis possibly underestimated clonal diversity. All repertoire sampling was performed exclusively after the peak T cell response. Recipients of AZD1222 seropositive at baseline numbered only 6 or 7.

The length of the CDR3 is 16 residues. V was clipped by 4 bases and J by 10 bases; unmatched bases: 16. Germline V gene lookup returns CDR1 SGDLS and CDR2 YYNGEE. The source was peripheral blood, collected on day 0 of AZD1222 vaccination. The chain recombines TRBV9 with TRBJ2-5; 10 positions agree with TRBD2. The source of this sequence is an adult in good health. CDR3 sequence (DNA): TGTGCCAGCAGCCACCCGGGAGGGACTAGCGAAGGGGTCCAGTACTTC. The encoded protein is CASSHPGGTSEGVQYF.